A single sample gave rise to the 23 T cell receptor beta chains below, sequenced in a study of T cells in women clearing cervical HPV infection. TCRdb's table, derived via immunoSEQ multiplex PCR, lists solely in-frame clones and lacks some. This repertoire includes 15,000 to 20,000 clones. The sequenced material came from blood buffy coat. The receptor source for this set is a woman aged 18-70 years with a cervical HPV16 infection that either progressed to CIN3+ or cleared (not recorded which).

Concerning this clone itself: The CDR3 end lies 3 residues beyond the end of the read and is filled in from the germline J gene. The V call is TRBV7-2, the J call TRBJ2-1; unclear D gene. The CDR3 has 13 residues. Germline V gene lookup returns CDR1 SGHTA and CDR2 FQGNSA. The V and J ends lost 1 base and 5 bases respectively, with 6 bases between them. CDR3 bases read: TGTGCCAGCAGCTTAGGCGAAGACAATGAG. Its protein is CASSLGEDNE. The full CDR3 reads CASSLGEDNEQFF.

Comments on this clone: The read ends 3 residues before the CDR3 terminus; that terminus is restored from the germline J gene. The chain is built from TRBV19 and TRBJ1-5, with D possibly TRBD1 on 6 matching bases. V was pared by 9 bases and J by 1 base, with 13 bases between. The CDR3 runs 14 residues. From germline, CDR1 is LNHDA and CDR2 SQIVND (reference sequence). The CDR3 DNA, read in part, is TGTGCCAGCGACAGGTCTGGGAGCAATCAGCCC. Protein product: CASDRSGSNQP. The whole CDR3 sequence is CASDRSGSNQPQHF.

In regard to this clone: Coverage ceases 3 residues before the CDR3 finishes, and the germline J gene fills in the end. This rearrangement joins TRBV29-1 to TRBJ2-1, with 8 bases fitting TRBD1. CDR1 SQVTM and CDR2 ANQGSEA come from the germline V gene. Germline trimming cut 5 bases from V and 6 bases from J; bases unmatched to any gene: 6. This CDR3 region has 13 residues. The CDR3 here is CSVQRQGRNEQFF. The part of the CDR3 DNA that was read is TGCAGCGTTCAGAGACAGGGGCGCAATGAG.

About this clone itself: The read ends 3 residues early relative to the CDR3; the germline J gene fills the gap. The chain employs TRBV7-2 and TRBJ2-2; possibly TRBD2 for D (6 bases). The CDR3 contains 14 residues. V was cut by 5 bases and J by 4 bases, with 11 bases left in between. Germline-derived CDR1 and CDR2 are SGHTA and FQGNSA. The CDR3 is CASSPQTSTGELFF. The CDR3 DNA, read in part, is TGTGCCAGCAGCCCCCAGACTAGCACCGGGGAG.

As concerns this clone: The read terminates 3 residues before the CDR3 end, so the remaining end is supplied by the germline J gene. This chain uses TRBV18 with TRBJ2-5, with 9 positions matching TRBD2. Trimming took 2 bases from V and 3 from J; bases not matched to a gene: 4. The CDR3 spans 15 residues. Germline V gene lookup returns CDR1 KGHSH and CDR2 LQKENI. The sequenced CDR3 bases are TGTGCCAGCTCACCAAGGCCTAGCGGGGAAGAGACC. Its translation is CASSPRPSGEET. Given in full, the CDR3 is CASSPRPSGEETQYF.

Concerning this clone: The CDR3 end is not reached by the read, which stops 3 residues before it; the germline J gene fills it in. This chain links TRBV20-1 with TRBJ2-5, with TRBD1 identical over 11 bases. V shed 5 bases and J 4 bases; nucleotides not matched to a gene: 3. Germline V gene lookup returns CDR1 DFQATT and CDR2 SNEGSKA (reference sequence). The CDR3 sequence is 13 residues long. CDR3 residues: CSAGTGGSETQYF. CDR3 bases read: TGCAGTGCTGGGACAGGGGGATCAGAGACC.

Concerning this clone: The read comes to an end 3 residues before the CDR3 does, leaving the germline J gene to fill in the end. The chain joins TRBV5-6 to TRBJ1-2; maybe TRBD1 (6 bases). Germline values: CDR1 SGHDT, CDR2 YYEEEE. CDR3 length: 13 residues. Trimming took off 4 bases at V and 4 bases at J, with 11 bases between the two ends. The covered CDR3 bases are TGTGCCAGCAGCGAACAGGGCTCCTATGGC. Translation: CASSEQGSYG. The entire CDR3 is CASSEQGSYGYTF.

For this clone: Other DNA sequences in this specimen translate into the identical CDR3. This chain's CDR3 is CAWSGRQGRGETQYF. The CDR3 DNA, read in part, is TGTGCCTGGAGTGGAAGGCAGGGTCGTGGGGAGACG. This sequence joins TRBV30 and TRBJ2-3; either TRBD1 or TRBD2 may supply D (5 bases each). Read data end 3 residues before the CDR3 end; the end is taken from the germline J gene. CDR1 and CDR2 from the germline V gene are GTSNPN and SVGIG (reference sequence). CDR3 length: 15 residues.

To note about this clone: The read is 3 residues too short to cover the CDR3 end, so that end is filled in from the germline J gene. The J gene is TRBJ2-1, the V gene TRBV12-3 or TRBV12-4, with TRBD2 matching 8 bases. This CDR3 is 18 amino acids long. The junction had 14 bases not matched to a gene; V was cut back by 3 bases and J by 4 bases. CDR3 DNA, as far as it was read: TGTGCCAGCAGTTTGGCGATGGGACTAGGAGCGGGGTACAATGAG. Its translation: CASSLAMGLGAGYNE. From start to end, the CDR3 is CASSLAMGLGAGYNEQFF.

The CDR3 sequence: CAWSVAGGSRETQYF. The sequenced part of the CDR3 DNA is TGTGCCTGGAGTGTAGCGGGGGGCTCCCGAGAGACC. This rearrangement joins TRBV30 to TRBJ2-5; 9 bases fit TRBD2. The CDR3 end falls 3 residues outside the read, so it is completed with the germline J gene. Germline CDR1 GTSNPN, CDR2 SVGIG (reference sequence). V dropped 0 bases and J dropped 4; count of bases not matched to a gene: 6. CDR3 length equals 15 residues.

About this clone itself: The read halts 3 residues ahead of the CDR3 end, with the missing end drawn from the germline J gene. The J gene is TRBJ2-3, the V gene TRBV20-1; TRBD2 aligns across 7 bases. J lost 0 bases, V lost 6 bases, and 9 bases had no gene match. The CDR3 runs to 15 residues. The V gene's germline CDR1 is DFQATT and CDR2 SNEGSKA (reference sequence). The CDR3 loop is CSAGGTSASTDTQYF. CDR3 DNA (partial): TGCAGTGCGGGGGGGACTTCCGCTAGCACAGATACG.

The CDR3 region is CASSLVGRGLTEAFF. CDR3 DNA (partial): TGTGCCAGCAGTTTGGTTGGCAGGGGGCTTACTGAA. The chain employs TRBV28 and TRBJ1-1; 8 bases are shared with TRBD1. The CDR3 end lies 3 residues beyond the end of the read and is filled in from the germline J gene. Per the germline V gene, CDR1 is MDHEN and CDR2 is SYDVKM. With 3 bases clipped from V and 5 bases from J, the junction kept 8 bases outside the gene matches. The CDR3 spans 15 residues.

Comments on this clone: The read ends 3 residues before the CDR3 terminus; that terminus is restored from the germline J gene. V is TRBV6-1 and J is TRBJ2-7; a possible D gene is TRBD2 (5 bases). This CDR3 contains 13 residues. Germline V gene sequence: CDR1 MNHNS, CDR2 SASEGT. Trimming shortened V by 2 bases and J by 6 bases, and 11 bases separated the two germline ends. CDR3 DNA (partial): TGTGCCAGCAGTGAAACAACTAGTCGCGAG. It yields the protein CASSETTSRE. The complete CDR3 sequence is CASSETTSREQYF.

The covered CDR3 bases are TGCAGTGCTAGACTCCCCGGGGGACAGGGGGCGGGTGGC. It yields the protein CSARLPGGQGAGG. The complete CDR3 protein is CSARLPGGQGAGGYTF. The genes are TRBV20-1 and TRBJ1-2, with TRBD1 matching over 12 bases. The CDR3 end falls 3 residues outside the read, so it is completed with the germline J gene. Germline V gives CDR1 DFQATT, CDR2 SNEGSKA (reference sequence). The CDR3 is made up of 16 amino acids. The trim removed 2 bases at V and 7 bases at J, leaving 11 bases unmatched.

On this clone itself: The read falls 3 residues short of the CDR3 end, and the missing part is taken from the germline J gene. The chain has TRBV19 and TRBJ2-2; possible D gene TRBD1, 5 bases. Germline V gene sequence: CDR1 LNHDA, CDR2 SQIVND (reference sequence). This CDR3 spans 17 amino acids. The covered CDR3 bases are TGTGCCAGTAGTATAGTAGGCCCGACAGCTGGGGCCAACGTG. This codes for CASSIVGPTAGANV. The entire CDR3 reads CASSIVGPTAGANVLFF.

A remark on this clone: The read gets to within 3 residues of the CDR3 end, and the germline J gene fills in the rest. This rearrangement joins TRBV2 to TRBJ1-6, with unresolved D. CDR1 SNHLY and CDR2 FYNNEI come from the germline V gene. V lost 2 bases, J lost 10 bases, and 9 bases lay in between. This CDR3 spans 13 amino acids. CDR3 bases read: TGTGCCAGCAGTGAATTCGAACAATCACCC. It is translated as CASSEFEQSP. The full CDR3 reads CASSEFEQSPLHF.

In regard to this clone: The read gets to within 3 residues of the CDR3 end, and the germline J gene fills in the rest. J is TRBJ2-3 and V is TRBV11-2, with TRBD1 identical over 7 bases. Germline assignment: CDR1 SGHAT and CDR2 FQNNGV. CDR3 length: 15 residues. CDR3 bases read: TGTGCCAGCAGCTTGGGGACAGCCTACCAAGAGACG. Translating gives CASSLGTAYQET. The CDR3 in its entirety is CASSLGTAYQETQYF.

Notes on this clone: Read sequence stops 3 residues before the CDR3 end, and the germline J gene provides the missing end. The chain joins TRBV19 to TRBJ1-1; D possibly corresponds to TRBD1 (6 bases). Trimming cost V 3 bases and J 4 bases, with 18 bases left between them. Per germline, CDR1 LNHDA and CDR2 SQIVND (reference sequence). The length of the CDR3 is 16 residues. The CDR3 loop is CASSIWLGAGVTEAFF. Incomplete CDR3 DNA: TGTGCCAGTAGTATTTGGTTGGGGGCAGGGGTCACTGAA.

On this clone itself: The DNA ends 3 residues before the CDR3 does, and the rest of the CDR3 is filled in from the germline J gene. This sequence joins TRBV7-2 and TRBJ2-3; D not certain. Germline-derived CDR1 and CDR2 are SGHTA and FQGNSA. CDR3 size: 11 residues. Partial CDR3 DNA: TGTGCCAGCAGCAGCCAAGAGACG. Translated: CASSSQET. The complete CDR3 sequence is CASSSQETQYF.

CDR3 DNA, as far as it was read: TGTGCCAGCAGCTCTCTGGCGGGGGTGGATACG. Translating gives CASSSLAGVDT. The CDR3, in full, reads CASSSLAGVDTQYF. The rearrangement links TRBV7-9 to TRBJ2-3; 7 bases are a match to TRBD2. The read gets to within 3 residues of the CDR3 end, and the germline J gene fills in the rest. CDR3 length: 14 residues. V lost 4 bases and J lost 6; bases outside the gene matches: 7. The germline V gene encodes CDR1 SEHNR and CDR2 FQNEAQ (reference sequence). The entire variable domain, with the rest obtained from reference TRBV7-9 and TRBJ2-3, is as follows: DTGVSQNPRHKITKRGQNVTFRCDPISEHNRLYWYRQTLGQGPEFLTYFQNEAQLEKSRLLSDRFSAERPKGSFSTLEIQRTEQGDSAMYLCASSSLAGVDTQYFGPGTRLTVL.

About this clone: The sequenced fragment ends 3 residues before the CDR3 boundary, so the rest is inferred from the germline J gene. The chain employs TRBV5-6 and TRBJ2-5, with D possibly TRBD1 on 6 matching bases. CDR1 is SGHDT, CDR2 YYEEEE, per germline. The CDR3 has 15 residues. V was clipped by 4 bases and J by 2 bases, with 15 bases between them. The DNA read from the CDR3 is TGTGCCAGCAGCCCGATCGGGACATCTCAAGAGACC. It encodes CASSPIGTSQET. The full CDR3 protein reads CASSPIGTSQETQYF. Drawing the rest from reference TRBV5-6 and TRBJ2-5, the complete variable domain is DAGVTQSPTHLIKTRGQQVTLRCSPKSGHDTVSWYQQALGQGPQFIFQYYEEEERQRGNFPDRFSGHQFPNYSSELNVNALLLGDSALYLCASSPIGTSQETQYFGPGTRLLVL.

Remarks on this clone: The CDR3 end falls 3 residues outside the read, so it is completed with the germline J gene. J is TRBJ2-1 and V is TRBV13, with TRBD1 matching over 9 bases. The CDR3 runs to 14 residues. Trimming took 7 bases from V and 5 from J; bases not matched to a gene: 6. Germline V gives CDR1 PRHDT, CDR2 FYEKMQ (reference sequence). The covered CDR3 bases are TGTGCCAGCACCTACAGGGGGCGAAACAATGAG. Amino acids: CASTYRGRNNE. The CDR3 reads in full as CASTYRGRNNEQFF.

CDR3 amino acids: CASSLDSANSPLHF. The sequenced CDR3 bases are TGCGCCAGCAGCCTGGACAGTGCCAATTCACCC. The rearrangement uses TRBV5-1 and TRBJ1-6; tentatively, D is TRBD1 (6 bases). The observed sequence ends 3 residues before the CDR3 terminus, with the missing tail filled in from the germline J gene. The CDR3 extends over 14 amino acids. Germline V lookup: CDR1 SGHRS, CDR2 YFSETQ. Trimming left V 4 bases short and J 7 bases short, with 12 bases between.